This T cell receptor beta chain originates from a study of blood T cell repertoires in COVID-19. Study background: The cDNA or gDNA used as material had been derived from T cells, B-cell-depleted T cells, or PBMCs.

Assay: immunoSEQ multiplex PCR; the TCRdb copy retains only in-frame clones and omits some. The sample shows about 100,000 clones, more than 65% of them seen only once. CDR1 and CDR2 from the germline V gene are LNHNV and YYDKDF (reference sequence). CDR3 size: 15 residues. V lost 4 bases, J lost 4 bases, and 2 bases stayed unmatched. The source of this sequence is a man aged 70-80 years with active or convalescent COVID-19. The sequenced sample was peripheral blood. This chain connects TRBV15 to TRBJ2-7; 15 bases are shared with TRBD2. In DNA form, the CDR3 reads TGTGCCACCAGCACGGGACTAGCGGGAGGATACGAGCAGTACTTC. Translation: CATSTGLAGGYEQYF.